This passage covers 9 T cell receptor beta chains from one sample sequenced in a study of blood T cell repertoires in COVID-19. TCRdb's copy holds only in-frame clones and misses some; the assay was immunoSEQ multiplex PCR. This table has more than 350,000 clones, about 89% appearing once. Material: peripheral blood. These receptors all come from a woman aged 25 to 45 with COVID-19, enrolled during active disease.

The rearrangement joins TRBV27 to TRBJ2-7; TRBD2 aligns across 16 bases. The CDR3 consists of 19 residues. J was trimmed by 2 bases and V by 4 bases; bases with no gene match: 11. The germline gives CDR1 MNHEY, CDR2 SMNVEV (reference sequence). The CDR3 here is CASSSTGLAGGPMTYEQYF. Written as DNA, the CDR3 is TGTGCCAGCAGTTCAACGGGACTAGCGGGAGGGCCGATGACCTACGAGCAGTACTTC.

The chain links TRBV6-1 to TRBJ1-3; TRBD1 is a possible D gene (5 bases). The V end was cut by 2 bases, the J end by 1 base, with 9 bases between. Germline CDR1 reads MNHNS; CDR2 reads SASEGT. The CDR3 runs 15 residues. DNA for the CDR3: TGTGCCAGCAGTGAACGCAGGGCGTCTGGAAACACCATATATTTT. Translated: CASSERRASGNTIYF.

The chain combines TRBV2 with TRBJ2-6, with 11 bases fitting TRBD2. The germline gives CDR1 SNHLY, CDR2 FYNNEI. This CDR3 has 18 residues. Trimming took 6 bases from V and 0 from J; bases not matched to a gene: 7. The CDR3 coding sequence is TGTGCCAGCAGAAGAGGACTAGCGGGCCTCTCTGGGGCCAACGTCCTGACTTTC. Amino acid sequence: CASRRGLAGLSGANVLTF.

This chain joins TRBV5-4 and TRBJ2-7; 9 bases are a match to TRBD2. This CDR3 has 15 residues. Trimming cost V 0 bases and J 3 bases; bases outside gene matches: 4. The V gene's germline CDR1 is SGHNT and CDR2 YYREEE (reference sequence). For the CDR3, the DNA is TGTGCCAGCAGCTTGGTTAGCGGGAGTGGCTACGAGCAGTACTTC. As protein: CASSLVSGSGYEQYF.

The chain uses TRBV2 and TRBJ2-5; D remains unclear. CDR3 length equals 13 residues. V dropped 7 bases and J dropped 5 bases, with 14 bases sitting between them. Germline lookup yields CDR1 SNHLY and CDR2 FYNNEI. The CDR3 region has the DNA TGTGCCAGCAATGGATCTCCCGGGGAGACCCAGTACTTC. This translates into CASNGSPGETQYF.

The chain has TRBV11-3 and TRBJ1-1, with 7 bases aligning to TRBD1. The CDR3 is 14 residues long. V shed 5 bases and J 1 base; nucleotides not matched to a gene: 4. Germline values: CDR1 SGHNT, CDR2 YENEEA. Here the CDR3 reads CASSTGQENTEAFF. The CDR3 DNA reads TGTGCCAGCAGCACCGGACAGGAGAACACTGAAGCTTTCTTT. Full variable domain (remainder filled in from reference TRBV11-3 and TRBJ1-1): EAGVVQSPRYKIIEKKQPVAFWCNPISGHNTLYWYLQNLGQGPELLIRYENEEAVDDSQLPKDRFSAERLKGVDSTLKIQPAELGDSAVYLCASSTGQENTEAFFGQGTRLTVV.

The chain is built from TRBV28 and TRBJ2-3; TRBD2 agrees at 9 bases. Germline V gives CDR1 MDHEN, CDR2 SYDVKM. This CDR3 has 15 residues. Trimming cost V 5 bases and J 8 bases; bases outside gene matches: 11. CDR3 loop: CASSTIAGVVGTQYF. The CDR3 bases are TGTGCCAGCAGTACAATAGCGGGAGTGGTTGGTACGCAGTATTTT.

This clone was seen only once. Here the CDR3 DNA reads TGTGCCAGCAGCTTAGGCCGGGGGGGGGCAAATGACGAGCAGTACTTC. Protein: CASSLGRGGANDEQYF. This chain connects TRBV11-2 to TRBJ2-7, with TRBD2 identical over 8 bases. The V gene end was trimmed by 1 base and the J gene end by 5 bases; junction bases not matched to a gene: 10. Germline CDR1 is SGHAT and CDR2 is FQNNGV. The CDR3 is 16 residues long.

This clone occurred once. This chain joins TRBV29-1 and TRBJ2-1; D is ambiguous. This CDR3 has 13 amino acids. V gave up 4 bases and J gave up 3 bases, with 10 bases separating them. Germline CDR1 is SQVTM and CDR2 is ANQGSEA. The DNA for the CDR3 is TGCAGCGTTGTTGCGTATAACTACAATGAGCAGTTCTTC. Translated: CSVVAYNYNEQFF.